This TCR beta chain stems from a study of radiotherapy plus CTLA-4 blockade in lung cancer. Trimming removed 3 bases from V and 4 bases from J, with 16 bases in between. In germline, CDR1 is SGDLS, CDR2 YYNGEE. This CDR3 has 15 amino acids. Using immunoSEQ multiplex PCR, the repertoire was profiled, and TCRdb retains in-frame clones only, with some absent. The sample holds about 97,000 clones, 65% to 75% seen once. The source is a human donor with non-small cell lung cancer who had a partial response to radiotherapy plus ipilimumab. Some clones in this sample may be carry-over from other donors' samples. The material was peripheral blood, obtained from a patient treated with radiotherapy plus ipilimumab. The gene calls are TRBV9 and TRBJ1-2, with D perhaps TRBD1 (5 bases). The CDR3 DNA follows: TGTGCCAGCAGCGCCCACCGACAGACGCTCTATGGCTACACCTTC. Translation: CASSAHRQTLYGYTF.